These 25 T cell receptor beta chains share one sample of origin, sequenced in a study of CD8+CD57+ T cells in acquired aplastic anemia. The template used for profiling TCR beta VDJ and CDR3 was genomic DNA. A single record per CDR3 protein comes from TCRdb applying MiXCR to the reads. This table holds around 430,000 distinct CDR3 sequences, around 33% found once. CD8+CD57+ cell expansion, shown by flow cytometry, had occurred in the patients selected for sequencing. Sequencing was performed on sorted CD4+, CD8+, or CD8+CD57+ T cells (not recorded which) from PBMCs. These receptors all stem from a human donor with aplastic anemia.

The table lists this clonotype with a count of one. The rearrangement joins TRBV24-1 to TRBJ2-1, with D possibly matching TRBD1 (5 bases). CDR3 length: 12 residues. V was clipped by 3 bases and J by 15 bases, with 14 bases between them. Germline CDR1 KGHDR, CDR2 SFDVKD. In DNA, the CDR3 is TGTGCCACCAGTGATGGGAAAGGGGCTCTGTTCTTC. Translating gives CATSDGKGALFF.

This chain connects TRBV6-1 to TRBJ1-5, with TRBD1 matching 7 bases. Germline V gene lookup returns CDR1 MNHNS and CDR2 SASEGT. CDR3 size: 14 residues. V was pared by 4 bases and J by 3 bases, with 3 bases of the junction left unmatched. CDR3 residues: CASSAGQSNQPQHF. CDR3 DNA: TGTGCCAGCAGTGCGGGACAGTCCAATCAGCCCCAGCATTTT.

Concerning this clonotype: One base away lies a much larger clone, so this may be a sequencing read error. The rearrangement joins TRBV20-1 to TRBJ2-7; 7 bases agree with TRBD1. With V trimmed by 7 bases and J by 3 bases, 9 bases remained unmatched. Germline assignment: CDR1 DFQATT and CDR2 SNEGSKA (reference sequence). The CDR3 extends over 13 amino acids. CDR3 amino acids: CSVGARQGYEQYF. The CDR3 nucleotides are TGCAGTGTGGGGGCCCGACAGGGCTACGAGCAGTACTTC.

V and J are TRBV5-6 and TRBJ2-1; maybe TRBD2 (5 bases). Germline CDR1 reads SGHDT; CDR2 reads YYEEEE. This CDR3 comprises 15 residues. The ends were cut back, 5 bases at V and 2 bases at J, with 14 bases in the middle. The CDR3, as DNA: TGTGCCAGCAGTTTGACGGGGATTGCCTACAATGAGCAGTTCTTC. It codes for CASSLTGIAYNEQFF.

This clonotype was found many times. The chain employs TRBV12-3 or TRBV12-4 and TRBJ1-6; tentative D call: TRBD1 (6 bases). V was cut by 6 bases and J by 10 bases, with 19 bases left in between. This CDR3 spans 15 amino acids. The CDR3 bases are TGTGCCAGCAGGGGGGCCATGGGGTCTGGGTCACCCCTCCACTTT. Protein: CASRGAMGSGSPLHF.

This clonotype was found once. CDR3 DNA sequence: TGTGCCACCGAAAGGACAGGGATCTACGAGCAGTACTTC. This translates into CATERTGIYEQYF. The chain carries TRBV28 and TRBJ2-7; 8 nucleotides line up with TRBD1. Germline V gives CDR1 MDHEN, CDR2 SYDVKM. Trimming at V came to 10 bases and at J to 3 bases, leaving 8 bases not matched to a gene. This CDR3 comprises 13 residues.

This clonotype was seen at least ten times. The rearrangement uses TRBV7-2 and TRBJ2-3, with 10 bases lining up with TRBD2. Germline V gene lookup returns CDR1 SGHTA and CDR2 FQGNSA. Germline trimming cut 9 bases from V and 2 bases from J; bases unmatched to any gene: 2. The CDR3 length is 13 residues. For the CDR3, the DNA is TGTGCCAGTGGACTAGCGGCCACAGATACGCAGTATTTT. Translating gives CASGLAATDTQYF.

This clonotype was detected many times. This chain links TRBV5-1 with TRBJ1-6; a possible D gene is TRBD1 (6 bases). Trimming shortened V by 1 base and J by 9 bases, and 11 bases separated the two germline ends. CDR3 size: 14 residues. Germline values: CDR1 SGHRS, CDR2 YFSETQ. CDR3 in DNA: TGCGCCAGCAGCTTGACAGGGCACGGTTCACCCCTCCACTTT. This encodes CASSLTGHGSPLHF.

This clonotype has a handful of counts. The V and J genes are TRBV7-6 and TRBJ1-3; D is undetermined. The germline CDR1 and CDR2 sequences are SGHVS and FNYEAQ. This CDR3 is 15 amino acids long. Trimming took 0 bases from V and 4 from J, leaving 10 bases between them. In DNA form, the CDR3 reads TGTGCCAGCAGCTTAGCGGCCGCTGCCGGAAACACCATATATTTT. As protein: CASSLAAAAGNTIYF.

The rearrangement joins TRBV11-2 to TRBJ2-1, with D perhaps TRBD2 (5 bases). In germline, CDR1 is SGHAT, CDR2 FQNNGV. Trimming shortened V by 2 bases and J by 0 bases, and 11 bases separated the two germline ends. The CDR3 is 16 amino acids. The CDR3 DNA reads TGTGCCAGCAGCTTACGGGGTGGTAGCTCCTACAATGAGCAGTTCTTC. Protein: CASSLRGGSSYNEQFF.

This clonotype was picked up a small number of times. This may be a read error: a much more frequent sequence differs by one nucleotide. This chain links TRBV10-3 with TRBJ2-7, with D perhaps TRBD1 (7 bases). CDR3 length: 15 residues. Germline lookup yields CDR1 ENHRY and CDR2 SYGVKD. Trimming shortened V by 5 bases and J by 0 bases, and 14 bases separated the two germline ends. The CDR3 nucleotides are TGTGCCATCAGTTCCCAGGGGGGCCACTCCTACGAGCAGTACTTC. As protein: CAISSQGGHSYEQYF.

There are many counts of this clonotype. The chain is built from TRBV7-2 and TRBJ1-2, with a weak D call TRBD1 (6 bases). The CDR3 length is 17 residues. Trimming took 4 bases from V and 6 from J, leaving 24 bases between them. CDR1 SGHTA and CDR2 FQGNSA come from the germline V gene. CDR3 sequence: CASSSPNEPTGLNGYTF. CDR3 DNA sequence: TGTGCCAGCAGCTCCCCAAACGAACCGACAGGATTGAATGGCTACACCTTC.

Comments on this clonotype: This may arise from a read error, as a much more abundant clone is one base away. The chain links TRBV19 to TRBJ1-4; perhaps TRBD1 as D (6 bases). The CDR3 length is 14 residues. CDR1 and CDR2 (germline): LNHDA, SQIVND (reference sequence). The CDR3 nucleotides read TGTGCCAGTAGTGGACAGACAACTAATGAAAAACTGGTTTTT. Translation: CASSGQTTNEKLVF. The variable domain in full, with the rest retrieved from reference TRBV19 and TRBJ1-4, is DGGITQSPKYLFRKEGQNVTLSCEQNLNHDAMYWYRQDPGQGLRLIYYSQIVNDFQKGDIAEGYSVSREKKESFPLTVTSAQKNPTAFYLCASSGQTTNEKLVFGSGTQLSVL.

This chain links TRBV20-1 with TRBJ2-3; no definite D call. Looked up from germline, CDR1 is DFQATT and CDR2 is SNEGSKA (reference sequence). This CDR3 comprises 16 residues. Deletions cut 0 bases from V and 3 bases from J, with 16 bases between. CDR3 residues: CSARDARPGITDTQYF. Here the CDR3 DNA reads TGCAGTGCTAGAGATGCGAGGCCAGGTATAACAGATACGCAGTATTTT.

The CDR3 loop is CASRNIGAENTEAFF. Here the CDR3 DNA reads TGTGCCAGCAGGAATATTGGGGCGGAGAACACTGAAGCTTTCTTT. The chain carries TRBV6-1 and TRBJ1-1, with a weak D call TRBD1 (5 bases). Germline V gives CDR1 MNHNS, CDR2 SASEGT. Trimming stripped 6 bases from V and 1 base from J, with 15 bases between. The CDR3 totals 15 residues.

The rearrangement joins TRBV6-5 to TRBJ2-4; TRBD2 might be the D (6 bases). V was shortened by 4 bases and J by 1 base, with 11 bases between the two germline ends. The CDR3 has 15 residues. From germline, CDR1 is MNHEY and CDR2 SVGAGI. The CDR3 protein is CASSSPGGAKNIQYF. The CDR3 bases are TGTGCCAGCAGTTCGCCAGGAGGGGCCAAAAACATTCAGTACTTC.

This clonotype was seen a handful of times. A much larger clone differs from this one at a single base, so this may be a read error. V and J are TRBV7-9 and TRBJ1-3; 7 positions match TRBD1. V gave up 3 bases and J gave up 2 bases; unmatched junction bases: 1. The CDR3 is 14 amino acids. Per the germline V gene, CDR1 is SEHNR and CDR2 is FQNEAQ (reference sequence). This CDR3 is CASSFGTAGNTIYF. CDR3 DNA sequence: TGTGCCAGCAGCTTCGGGACAGCTGGAAACACCATATATTTT.

The chain has TRBV12-3 or TRBV12-4 and TRBJ1-2; D not resolved. Trimming took off 5 bases at V and 4 bases at J, with 11 bases between the two ends. There are 13 residues in the CDR3. In nucleotides, the CDR3 is TGTGCCAGCAGTGCATCACGATCCTATGGCTACACCTTC. This translates into CASSASRSYGYTF.

This clonotype was seen more than once but under ten times. The rearrangement uses TRBV2 and TRBJ2-3, with D unresolved. V lost 5 bases to trimming and J lost 0 bases, with 12 bases between them. The germline gives CDR1 SNHLY, CDR2 FYNNEI. The CDR3 covers 15 residues. Written as DNA, the CDR3 is TGTGCCAGCAGTATCCCCTTTGCTAGCACAGATACGCAGTATTTT. Protein sequence: CASSIPFASTDTQYF.

This chain joins TRBV11-2 and TRBJ1-5; D gene uncertain. The CDR3 covers 16 residues. Germline V gene sequence: CDR1 SGHAT, CDR2 FQNNGV. The germline V and J ends were trimmed by 6 bases and 4 bases, with 19 bases remaining between them. Here the CDR3 reads CASSPTRNSVNQPQHF. DNA for the CDR3: TGTGCCAGCAGTCCGACCCGGAACAGCGTTAATCAGCCCCAGCATTTT.

This clonotype was detected ten times or more. The rearrangement joins TRBV12-3 or TRBV12-4 to TRBJ1-6; TRBD1 might be the D (5 bases). The CDR3 extends over 13 amino acids. Trimming removed 6 bases from V and 10 bases from J, with 13 bases in between. The CDR3 sequence is CASRRGLSSPLHF. CDR3 nucleotides: TGTGCCAGCAGACGGGGCCTCTCCTCACCCCTCCACTTT.

This clonotype was detected many times. The rearrangement uses TRBV19 and TRBJ1-2; 8 bases line up with TRBD1. Germline V gives CDR1 LNHDA, CDR2 SQIVND (reference sequence). Trimming at V came to 6 bases and at J to 5 bases, leaving 5 bases not matched to a gene. The length of the CDR3 is 13 residues. CDR3 loop: CASRDREGYGYTF. DNA for the CDR3: TGTGCCAGTAGGGACAGGGAAGGGTATGGCTACACCTTC. The variable domain in full, with the rest retrieved from reference TRBV19 and TRBJ1-2, is DGGITQSPKYLFRKEGQNVTLSCEQNLNHDAMYWYRQDPGQGLRLIYYSQIVNDFQKGDIAEGYSVSREKKESFPLTVTSAQKNPTAFYLCASRDREGYGYTFGSGTRLTVV.

The chain links TRBV30 to TRBJ1-2; no clear D. CDR1 and CDR2 (germline): GTSNPN, SVGIG (reference sequence). The ends were cut back, 2 bases at V and 0 bases at J, with 13 bases in the middle. This CDR3 contains 15 residues. The CDR3 coding sequence is TGTGCCTGGAGTATGACGCCAGTTGCTAACTATGGCTACACCTTC. Translation gives CAWSMTPVANYGYTF. Supplemented by reference TRBV30 and TRBJ1-2, the full variable domain reads SQTIHQWPATLVQPVGSPLSLECTVEGTSNPNLYWYRQAAGRGLQLLFYSVGIGQISSEVPQNLSASRPQDRQFILSSKKLLLSDSGFYLCAWSMTPVANYGYTFGSGTRLTVV.

This clonotype was seen many times. The chain recombines TRBV7-9 with TRBJ1-2; maybe TRBD1 (5 bases). The CDR3 length is 11 residues. Trimming cost V 2 bases and J 9 bases, with 7 bases left between them. CDR1 SEHNR and CDR2 FQNEAQ come from the germline V gene (reference sequence). CDR3 in amino acids: CASSLMDSYTF. CDR3 nucleotides: TGTGCCAGCAGCTTAATGGACAGCTACACCTTC.

V gene TRBV11-2 combines with J gene TRBJ2-2; D gene ambiguous. V lost 4 bases to trimming and J lost 5 bases, with 17 bases between them. CDR1 is SGHAT and CDR2 is FQNNGV in the germline V gene. The CDR3 loop spans 16 amino acids. The CDR3 loop reads CASSSDLGMETGELFF. The CDR3 bases are TGTGCCAGCAGCTCCGATCTAGGGATGGAGACCGGGGAGCTGTTTTTT.